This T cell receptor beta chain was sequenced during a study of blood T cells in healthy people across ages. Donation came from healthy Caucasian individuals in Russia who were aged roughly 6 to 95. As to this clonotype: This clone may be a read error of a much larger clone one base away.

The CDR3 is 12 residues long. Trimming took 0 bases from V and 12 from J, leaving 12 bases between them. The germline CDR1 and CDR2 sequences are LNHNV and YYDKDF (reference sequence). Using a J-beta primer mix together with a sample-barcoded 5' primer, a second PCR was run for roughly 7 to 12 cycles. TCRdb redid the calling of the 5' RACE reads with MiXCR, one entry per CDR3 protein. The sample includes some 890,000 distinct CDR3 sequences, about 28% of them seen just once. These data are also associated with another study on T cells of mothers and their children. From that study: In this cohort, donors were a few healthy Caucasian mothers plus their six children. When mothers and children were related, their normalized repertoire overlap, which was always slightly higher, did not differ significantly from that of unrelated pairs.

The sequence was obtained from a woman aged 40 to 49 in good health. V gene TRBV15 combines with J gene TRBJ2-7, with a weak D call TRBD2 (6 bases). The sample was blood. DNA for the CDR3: TGTGCCACCAGCAGAGATCTCGGGGACTGGTACTTC. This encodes CATSRDLGDWYF.